These T cell receptor beta chains were read from a single sample in a study of cytomegalovirus exposure and HLA in healthy donors. The method was immunoSEQ multiplex PCR; TCRdb's version includes in-frame clones alone and lacks a portion of them. In the table there are about 100,000 clones, 65% to 80% of which are singletons. Sequencing was done on a sample of PBMCs. The receptors shown here come from a man in his forties or fifties in good health and CMV-seronegative. Each CDR3 is given with its conserved first and last residue. The D gene is left open where the match is weak. Expanded clones get a size class; other rows say once, few or many, or leave the size out.

D gene	V gene	clone size	J gene	CDR3 protein	CDR3 DNA
TRBD1	TRBV19	.	TRBJ1-2	CASSTGTGTSYTF	TGTGCCAGTAGTACCGGGACAGGGACAAGTTACACCTTC
TRBD1	TRBV27	.	TRBJ1-1	CASSPYSDRGVTEAFF	TGTGCCAGCAGTCCCTATTCCGACAGGGGGGTCACTGAAGCTTTCTTT
.	TRBV30	.	TRBJ1-6	CAWSVAGRNSPLHF	TGTGCCTGGAGTGTGGCGGGGAGGAATTCACCCCTCCACTTT
.	TRBV6-5	.	TRBJ2-5	CASTLSETQYF	TGTGCCAGCACCCTTTCAGAGACCCAGTACTTC
.	TRBV1	.	TRBJ1-1	CTSSQGDRNTEAFF	TGCACCAGCAGCCAAGGGGACAGAAACACTGAAGCTTTCTTT
.	TRBV28	few	TRBJ1-4	CASSLSANEKLFF	TGTGCCAGCAGTTTATCTGCTAATGAAAAACTGTTTTTT
TRBD1	TRBV6-5	few	TRBJ2-7	CASSYSAGGNEQYF	TGTGCCAGCAGTTACTCCGCAGGGGGCAACGAGCAGTACTTC
TRBD2	TRBV7-3	.	TRBJ2-7	CASSFGGSGREQYF	TGTGCCAGCAGCTTCGGCGGGAGTGGACGCGAGCAGTACTTC
.	TRBV9	.	TRBJ2-3	CASSPYSGATDTQYF	TGTGCCAGCAGCCCCTATAGCGGAGCCACAGATACGCAGTATTTT
.	TRBV2	.	TRBJ2-3	CASSRQAVLVEGDTQYF	TGTGCCAGCAGCCGTCAAGCGGTCCTAGTGGAGGGTGATACGCAGTATTTT
.	TRBV5-6	few	TRBJ2-7	CASSLLSPSYEQYF	TGTGCCAGCAGCTTGCTTAGCCCCTCCTACGAGCAGTACTTC
.	TRBV11-2	.	TRBJ1-1	CASSFHFIRTAYTEAFF	TGTGCCAGCAGCTTTCATTTTATACGGACAGCGTACACTGAAGCTTTCTTT
.	TRBV7-9	.	TRBJ2-2	CASSLGSANTGELFF	TGTGCCAGCAGCCTAGGTAGCGCGAACACCGGGGAGCTGTTTTTT
.	TRBV28	few	TRBJ2-7	CASGWVGREYEQYF	TGTGCCAGCGGTTGGGTGGGGCGAGAATACGAGCAGTACTTC
TRBD2	TRBV6-6	.	TRBJ2-7	CANGRGDEQYF	TGTGCCAACGGACGGGGGGACGAGCAGTACTTC
TRBD2	TRBV7-6	.	TRBJ2-5	CASSPLGGLAGGQETQYF	TGTGCCAGCAGCCCCTTAGGGGGACTAGCGGGGGGTCAAGAGACCCAGTACTTC
.	TRBV30	.	TRBJ2-7	CAWGRGGAYEQYF	TGTGCCTGGGGAAGGGGGGGGGCTTACGAGCAGTACTTC
.	TRBV30	.	TRBJ1-5	CAWSVHGNQPQHF	TGTGCCTGGAGTGTACATGGTAATCAGCCCCAGCATTTT
.	TRBV5-5	.	TRBJ2-7	CASSQTASYEQYF	TGTGCCAGCAGTCAGACAGCTTCCTACGAGCAGTACTTC
.	TRBV28	.	TRBJ1-1	CALSKTRRHTEAFF	TGTGCCCTCTCGAAAACGAGGAGGCACACTGAAGCTTTCTTT
.	TRBV7-9	once	TRBJ2-1	CASSLAGSNNEQFF	TGTGCCAGCAGCTTAGCGGGGAGCAACAATGAGCAGTTCTTC
TRBD2	TRBV9	.	TRBJ2-1	CASSEASGSYNEQFF	TGTGCCAGCAGCGAGGCTAGCGGGTCTTACAATGAGCAGTTCTTC
.	TRBV4-2	few	TRBJ2-1	CASSQETENEQFF	TGTGCCAGCAGCCAAGAGACAGAAAATGAGCAGTTCTTC
.	TRBV7-9	.	TRBJ1-5	CASSLSNGEATF	TGTGCCAGCAGCTTAAGCAACGGTGAGGCTACTTTT
.	TRBV7-9	.	TRBJ2-2	CASSLYAGAGTGELFF	TGTGCCAGCAGCTTGTACGCGGGTGCGGGCACCGGGGAGCTGTTTTTT
TRBD1	TRBV5-1	.	TRBJ2-3	CASSLGGTGGSTDTQYF	TGCGCCAGCAGCTTGGGGGGGACAGGGGGTTCGACAGATACGCAGTATTTT
TRBD1	TRBV14	.	TRBJ1-1	CASSLQGSTEAFF	TGTGCCAGCAGCCTACAGGGGAGCACTGAAGCTTTCTTT
TRBD1	TRBV7-2	.	TRBJ1-1	CASSFGTGHTEAFF	TGTGCCAGCAGCTTTGGGACAGGGCACACTGAAGCTTTCTTT
TRBD1	TRBV4-2	.	TRBJ1-1	CASSQEATGGGSTEAFF	TGTGCCAGCAGCCAAGAAGCAACAGGGGGTGGGTCGACTGAAGCTTTCTTT
TRBD1	TRBV11-1	.	TRBJ1-4	CASSPRDSVNEKLFF	TGTGCCAGCAGCCCTCGGGACAGTGTTAATGAAAAACTGTTTTTT
.	TRBV5-1	.	TRBJ1-1	CASSRGMNTEAFF	TGCGCCAGCAGTAGGGGGATGAACACTGAAGCTTTCTTT
.	TRBV5-1	.	TRBJ2-7	CASRTDSYEQYF	TGCGCCAGCAGGACGGACAGCTACGAGCAGTACTTC
TRBD1	TRBV5-1	.	TRBJ2-2	CASSLGQGAGELFF	TGCGCCAGCAGCCTGGGACAGGGGGCCGGGGAGCTGTTTTTT
.	TRBV7-2	.	TRBJ1-1	CASSLSPQGYTEAFF	TGTGCCAGCAGCCTTAGTCCACAGGGTTACACTGAAGCTTTCTTT
.	TRBV5-4	few	TRBJ2-2	CASSFGQRTGELFF	TGTGCCAGCAGCTTTGGACAGAGAACCGGGGAGCTGTTTTTT
.	TRBV5-1	once	TRBJ1-4	CASSTTQGSATNEKLFF	TGCGCCAGCAGCACCACCCAGGGGTCAGCAACTAATGAAAAACTGTTTTTT
.	TRBV6-6	.	TRBJ2-7	CASSSTTRGYEQYF	TGTGCCAGCAGTTCCACTACGCGGGGCTACGAGCAGTACTTC
.	TRBV30	.	TRBJ2-1	CAWVARGFPLNEQFF	TGTGCCTGGGTTGCCAGGGGATTCCCACTCAATGAGCAGTTCTTC
TRBD1	TRBV30	few	TRBJ1-6	CAWSAGTDNSPLHF	TGTGCCTGGAGCGCCGGGACAGATAATTCACCCCTCCACTTT
TRBD2	TRBV4-2	.	TRBJ2-5	CASSQGPLAETQYF	TGTGCCAGCAGCCAAGGCCCACTAGCGGAGACCCAGTACTTC
TRBD1	TRBV5-1	.	TRBJ2-7	CASSLVETGSYEQYF	TGCGCCAGCAGCTTGGTTGAGACAGGGTCCTACGAGCAGTACTTC
.	TRBV7-6	.	TRBJ1-5	CASSSGHTSNQPQHF	TGTGCCAGCAGCTCGGGACACACCAGCAATCAGCCCCAGCATTTT
TRBD2	TRBV5-1	once	TRBJ2-2	CASSLGLAGTGELFF	TGCGCCAGCAGCTTGGGACTAGCGGGGACCGGGGAGCTGTTTTTT
.	TRBV4-1	.	TRBJ1-3	CASSQPRSFGGNTIYF	TGCGCCAGCAGCCAACCACGGAGCTTTGGGGGAAACACCATATATTTT
.	TRBV9	.	TRBJ2-4	CASSPGRDIYIQYF	TGTGCCAGCAGCCCCGGACGGGATATTTACATTCAGTACTTC
TRBD2	TRBV7-2	.	TRBJ2-7	CASSLGLSGTSYEQYF	TGTGCCAGCAGCTTAGGCCTCTCCGGGACTAGCTACGAGCAGTACTTC
TRBD1	TRBV7-2	.	TRBJ2-7	CASSSGTGGFYEQYF	TGTGCCAGCAGCTCCGGGACAGGGGGCTTCTACGAGCAGTACTTC
.	TRBV5-6	.	TRBJ1-2	CASSPSTGGTYGYTF	TGTGCCAGCAGCCCAAGCACAGGAGGGACCTATGGCTACACCTTC
.	TRBV6-1	.	TRBJ2-6	CASSDNRAGANVLTF	TGTGCCAGCAGTGACAACAGGGCTGGGGCCAACGTCCTGACTTTC
.	TRBV6-6	.	TRBJ2-1	CASSYRGPSSYNEQFF	TGTGCCAGCAGTTACCGCGGTCCGAGCTCCTACAATGAGCAGTTCTTC
.	TRBV7-9	.	TRBJ1-1	CASSLGGSATEAFF	TGTGCCAGCAGCTTGGGAGGGTCCGCCACTGAAGCTTTCTTT
TRBD1	TRBV2	few	TRBJ1-5	CASSGDRVGDQPQHF	TGTGCCAGCAGTGGGGACAGGGTGGGAGATCAGCCCCAGCATTTT
TRBD2	TRBV18	.	TRBJ2-7	CASSPSGTSYEQYF	TGTGCCAGCTCACCCAGCGGGACCTCCTACGAGCAGTACTTC
.	TRBV14	.	TRBJ1-2	CASSQDTLTIKRSGYTF	TGTGCCAGCAGCCAAGATACCCTCACCATCAAGCGAAGTGGCTACACCTTC